This T cell receptor (beta chain) came from a study of T cells in localized non-small cell lung cancer. Study-wide results and limits: Adjacent uninvolved lung tissue had the highest T cell clonality, exceeding tumor. Sequencing, confined to only one tumor region, leaves heterogeneity possible.

This clone was seen only a few times. Its antigen is currently unknown. The germline V gene encodes CDR1 MDHEN and CDR2 SYDVKM. V gave up 5 bases and J gave up 7 bases; unmatched junction bases: 11. This CDR3 spans 16 amino acids. Using immunoSEQ multiplex PCR, the repertoire was profiled, and TCRdb retains in-frame clones only, with some absent. The sample has about 23,000 clones, 90% seen once. This TCR was sampled from a woman aged 40-69 years with stage I lung adenocarcinoma. The genes are TRBV28 and TRBJ2-1; 10 bases map to TRBD1. The sequenced sample was peripheral blood, obtained before any cancer treatment. The CDR3 here is CASSPRGQGIKNEQFF. The CDR3 nucleotides read TGTGCCAGCAGTCCCAGGGGACAGGGGATTAAGAATGAGCAGTTCTTC. Combining the CDR3 with reference TRBV28 and TRBJ2-1 gives the whole variable domain DVKVTQSSRYLVKRTGEKVFLECVQDMDHENMFWYRQDPGLGLRLIYFSYDVKMKEKGDIPEGYSVSREKKERFSLILESASTNQTSMYLCASSPRGQGIKNEQFFGPGTRLTVL.